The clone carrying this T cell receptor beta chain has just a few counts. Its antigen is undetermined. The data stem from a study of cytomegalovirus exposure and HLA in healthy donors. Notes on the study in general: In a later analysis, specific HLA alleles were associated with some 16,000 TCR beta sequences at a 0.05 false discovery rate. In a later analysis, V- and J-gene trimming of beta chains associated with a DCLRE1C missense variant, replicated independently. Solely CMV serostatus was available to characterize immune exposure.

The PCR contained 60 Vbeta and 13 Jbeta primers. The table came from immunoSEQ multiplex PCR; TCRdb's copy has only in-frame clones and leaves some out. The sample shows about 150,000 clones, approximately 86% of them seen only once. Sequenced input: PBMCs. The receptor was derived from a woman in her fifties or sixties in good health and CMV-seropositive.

The CDR3 region is CASRIPGGNSPLHF. In DNA, the CDR3 is TGTGCCAGCAGAATCCCAGGTGGAAATTCACCCCTCCACTTT. The chain combines TRBV2 with TRBJ1-6; no firm D call. V was shortened by 6 bases and J by 7 bases, with 13 bases between the two germline ends. Germline CDR1 reads SNHLY; CDR2 reads FYNNEI. The CDR3 contains 14 residues.